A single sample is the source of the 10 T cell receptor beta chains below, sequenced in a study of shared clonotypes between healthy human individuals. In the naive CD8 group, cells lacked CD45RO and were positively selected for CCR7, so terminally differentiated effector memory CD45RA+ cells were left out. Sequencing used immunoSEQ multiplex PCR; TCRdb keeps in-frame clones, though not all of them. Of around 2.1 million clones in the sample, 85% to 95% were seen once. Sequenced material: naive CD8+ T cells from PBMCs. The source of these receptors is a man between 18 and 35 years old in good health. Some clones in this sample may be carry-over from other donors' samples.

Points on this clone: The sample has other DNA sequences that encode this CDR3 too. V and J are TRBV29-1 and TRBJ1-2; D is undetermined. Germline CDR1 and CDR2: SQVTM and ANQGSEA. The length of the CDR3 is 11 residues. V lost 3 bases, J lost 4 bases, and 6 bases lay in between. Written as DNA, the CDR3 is TGCAGCGTTGACGAAAGCTATGGCTACACCTTC. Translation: CSVDESYGYTF.

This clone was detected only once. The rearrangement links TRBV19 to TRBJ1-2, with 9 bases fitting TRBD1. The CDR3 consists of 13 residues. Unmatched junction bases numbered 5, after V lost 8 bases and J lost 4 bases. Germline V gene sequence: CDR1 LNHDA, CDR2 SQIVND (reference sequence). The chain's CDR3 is CASSDRGIYGYTF. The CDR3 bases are TGTGCCAGTTCTGACAGGGGGATCTATGGCTACACCTTC.

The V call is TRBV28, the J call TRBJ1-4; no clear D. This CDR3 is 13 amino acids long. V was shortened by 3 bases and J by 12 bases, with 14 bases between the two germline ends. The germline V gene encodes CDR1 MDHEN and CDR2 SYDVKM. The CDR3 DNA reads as TGTGCCAGCAGTTTTAAGGCCGACCGCCAACTGTTTTTT. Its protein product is CASSFKADRQLFF.

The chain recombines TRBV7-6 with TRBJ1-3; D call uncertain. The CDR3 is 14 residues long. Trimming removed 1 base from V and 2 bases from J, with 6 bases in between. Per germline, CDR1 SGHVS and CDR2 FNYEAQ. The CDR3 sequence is CASSLGVTGNTIYF. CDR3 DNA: TGTGCCAGCAGCTTAGGAGTAACTGGAAACACCATATATTTT.

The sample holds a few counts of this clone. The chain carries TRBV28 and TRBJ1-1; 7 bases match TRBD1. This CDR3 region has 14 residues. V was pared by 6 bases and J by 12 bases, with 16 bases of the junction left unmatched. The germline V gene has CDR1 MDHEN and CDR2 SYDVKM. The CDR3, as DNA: TGTGCCAGCAGCCACCATGACAGGGTCGGGGAAACTTTCTTT. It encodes CASSHHDRVGETFF.

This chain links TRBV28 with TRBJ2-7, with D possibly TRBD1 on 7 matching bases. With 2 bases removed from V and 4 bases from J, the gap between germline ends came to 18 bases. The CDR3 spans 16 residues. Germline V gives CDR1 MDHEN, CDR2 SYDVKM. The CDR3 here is CASSLGPAAGGYEQYF. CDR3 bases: TGTGCCAGCAGTTTAGGTCCTGCGGCAGGGGGGTACGAGCAGTACTTC.

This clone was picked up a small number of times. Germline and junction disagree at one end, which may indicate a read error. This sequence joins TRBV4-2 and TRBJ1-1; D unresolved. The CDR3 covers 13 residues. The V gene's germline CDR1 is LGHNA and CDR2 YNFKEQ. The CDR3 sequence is CASSQDSAEQPRF. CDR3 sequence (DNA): TGTGCCAGCAGCCAAGATAGTGCTGAACAGCCCCGCTTT.

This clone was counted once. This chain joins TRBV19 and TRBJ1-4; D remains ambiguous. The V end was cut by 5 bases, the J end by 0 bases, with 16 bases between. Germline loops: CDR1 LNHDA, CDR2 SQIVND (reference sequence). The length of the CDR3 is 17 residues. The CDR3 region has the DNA TGTGCCAGTAGTCCGACACCCAGGTTTGCAACTAATGAAAAACTGTTTTTT. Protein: CASSPTPRFATNEKLFF.

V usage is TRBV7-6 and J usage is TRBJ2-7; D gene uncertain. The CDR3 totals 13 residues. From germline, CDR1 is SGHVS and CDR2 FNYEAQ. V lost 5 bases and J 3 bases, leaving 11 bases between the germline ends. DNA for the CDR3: TGTGCCAGCAGCCTCGGACCCTACTACGAGCAGTACTTC. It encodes CASSLGPYYEQYF.

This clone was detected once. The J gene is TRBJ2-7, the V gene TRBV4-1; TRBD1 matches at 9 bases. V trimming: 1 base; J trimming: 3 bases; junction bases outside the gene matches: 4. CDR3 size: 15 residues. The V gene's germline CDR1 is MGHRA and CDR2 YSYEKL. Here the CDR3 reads CASSQVDRGGYEQYF. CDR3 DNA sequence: TGCGCCAGCAGCCAAGTCGACAGGGGGGGCTACGAGCAGTACTTC.